This entry concerns a single TCR beta chain. As yet, its antigen is unknown. The PCR made use of 60 Vbeta and 13 Jbeta primers. The table came from immunoSEQ multiplex PCR; TCRdb's copy has only in-frame clones and leaves some out. This sample's clone table lists roughly 120,000 clones. The donors (healthy individuals) were bone marrow donors. These data come from a study of cytomegalovirus exposure and HLA in healthy donors. Study information: For the approximately 400 genotyped donors, 75% to 90% fell within the Caucasian-associated ancestry cluster. General study results and limits: The investigators catalogued under 200 TCR beta chains as cytomegalovirus-associated. A later look showed TCR association rates differing by HLA locus, highest for DRB1 and lowest for HLA-C.

Per the germline V gene, CDR1 is SGDLS and CDR2 is YYNGEE. V dropped 8 bases and J dropped 6; count of bases not matched to a gene: 7. CDR3 length: 14 amino acids. This clonotype was obtained from a man aged 18 to 30 in good health and CMV-seronegative. This chain joins TRBV9 and TRBJ2-1; 11 nucleotides agree with TRBD2. The specimen was PBMCs. CDR3 bases: TGTGCCAGTGCTAGCGGGGGGCGAGTCAATGAGCAGTTCTTC. Protein sequence: CASASGGRVNEQFF.